These T cell receptor beta chains were read from a single sample in a study of OX40 agonist ivuxolimab in advanced cancers. This table comes from immunoSEQ multiplex PCR, and its TCRdb copy is limited to in-frame clones, with some not included. The data show roughly 46,000 clones, with around 90% seen just once and 11% to 15% held by the top ten. Sequenced here: CD4+ or CD8+ T cells sorted from blood, sampled in a trial of the OX40 agonist ivuxolimab. The origin of the receptors is an adult with an advanced solid tumor such as melanoma, head and neck, liver or kidney cancer. Each CDR3 is given with its conserved first and last residue. The order of the fields is J gene, V gene, clone size, D gene, CDR3 DNA, CDR3 protein. The D gene is left open where the match is weak. Expanded clones are given a class, and other clones once, few, many or no size at all.

>TRBJ1-2|TRBV30|-|TRBD1
TGTGCCTGGAGGGGACAGGGGTCCGGTGGCTACACCTTC
CAWRGQGSGGYTF
>TRBJ1-2|TRBV7-8|-|-
TGTGCCAGCAGCTTAGAACGAGGAGCCTATGGCTACACCTTC
CASSLERGAYGYTF
>TRBJ2-3|TRBV11-1|-|-
TGTGCCAGCAGCCCAAGGGGGAATACGCAGTATTTT
CASSPRGNTQYF
>TRBJ2-5|TRBV11-3|-|TRBD1
TGTGCCAGCAGCTGGGACAGTCAAGAGACCCAGTACTTC
CASSWDSQETQYF
>TRBJ2-2|TRBV7-9|-|-
TGTGCCAGCAGCCGGGGCGGCGGGGAGCTGTTTTTT
CASSRGGGELFF
>TRBJ2-3|TRBV5-1|-|TRBD1
TGCGCCAGCAGCTTGGACGGGACAGGGGTGGTAGATACGCAGTATTTT
CASSLDGTGVVDTQYF
>TRBJ2-5|TRBV28|-|TRBD2
TGTGCCAGCAGCACTAGCGGGGTTCTCCCCACGGAAGAGACCCAGTACTTC
CASSTSGVLPTEETQYF
>TRBJ1-2|TRBV30|-|-
TGTGGGGGAAGGGGGGGCTACACCTTC
CGGRGGYTF
>TRBJ1-1|TRBV25-1|-|TRBD1
TGTGCCAGCAGGGACAGGGGCTACATGAACACTGAAGCTTTCTTT
CASRDRGYMNTEAFF
>TRBJ2-2|TRBV5-1|-|TRBD1
TGCGCCAGCAGCCCACGGACAGGGATGGCCGGGGAGCTGTTTTTT
CASSPRTGMAGELFF
>TRBJ1-1|TRBV11-2|few|-
TGTGCCAGCGCTTGGGGCAACACTGAAGCTTTCTTT
CASAWGNTEAFF
>TRBJ2-1|TRBV21-1|-|-
TGTGCCAGCAGCAAAGGACCGAATTACTCCTACAATGAGCAGTTCTTC
CASSKGPNYSYNEQFF
>TRBJ1-1|TRBV2|-|-
TGTGCCAGCAGTGAACAGGGATTTTACACTGAAGCTTTCTTT
CASSEQGFYTEAFF
>TRBJ2-7|TRBV11-3|-|-
TGTGCCAGCAGCCCCCCTAGCTACGAGCAGTACTTC
CASSPPSYEQYF
>TRBJ1-1|TRBV27|once|-
TGTGCCAGCAGTTTATGGGATCAGACTGAAGCTTTCTTT
CASSLWDQTEAFF
>TRBJ2-7|TRBV5-4|medium-sized|-
TGTGCCAGCAGCTTGTCCTCGTACGAGCAGTACTTC
CASSLSSYEQYF
>TRBJ2-7|TRBV14|-|-
TGTGCCAGCAGCCGGATGGGTGGAGGGGACAGCTCCTACGAGCAGTACTTC
CASSRMGGGDSSYEQYF
>TRBJ2-2|TRBV30|-|-
TGTGCCTGGAGAGGGTGGAGCACCGGGGAGCTGTTTTTT
CAWRGWSTGELFF
>TRBJ2-7|TRBV4-2|medium-sized|TRBD1
TGTGCCAGCAGCCAAGACCCGGCAGGGGGCTACGAGCAGTACTTC
CASSQDPAGGYEQYF
>TRBJ2-7|TRBV10-3|-|-
TGTGCCATCAGTGAGTCTAGGGGAGAGCAGTACTTC
CAISESRGEQYF
>TRBJ2-3|TRBV5-4|-|-
TGTGCCAGCAGCAACCTAGAGGTCGGCACAGATACGCAGTATTTT
CASSNLEVGTDTQYF
>TRBJ2-7|TRBV30|medium-sized|-
TGTGCCTGGAGTCGACCTCCTTCCCACGAGCAGTACTTC
CAWSRPPSHEQYF
>TRBJ2-1|TRBV11-3|-|-
TGTGCCAGCAGCTTAGATCGGCGGGACTCCTACAATGAGCAGTTCTTC
CASSLDRRDSYNEQFF
>TRBJ2-2|TRBV18|-|-
TGTGCCAGCTCACCACGGTCTCAGGGGCTGTTTTTT
CASSPRSQGLFF
>TRBJ2-1|TRBV7-3|few|-
TGTGCCAGCAGCCTCCACTCTTACAATGAGCAGTTCTTC
CASSLHSYNEQFF
>TRBJ2-3|TRBV7-9|-|-
TGTGCCAGCAGCTTACTAGAAAGCACAGATACGCAGTATTTT
CASSLLESTDTQYF
>TRBJ2-3|TRBV6-4|once|-
TGTGCCAGCAGTGACTCGGGGGGTGCAGATACGCAGTATTTT
CASSDSGGADTQYF
>TRBJ2-2|TRBV28|-|TRBD2
TGTGCCAGCAGCCGGATCCCCGTCGCTAGCGGCGGGGAGCTGTTTTTT
CASSRIPVASGGELFF
>TRBJ2-5|TRBV5-6|-|-
TGTGCCAGCAGCTTGGGTTGGGGGAAAGAGACCCAGTACTTC
CASSLGWGKETQYF
>TRBJ1-5|TRBV18|once|-
TGTGCCAGCTCACCAGAGGGGATCAGCAATCAGCCCCAGCATTTT
CASSPEGISNQPQHF
>TRBJ2-6|TRBV19|-|-
TGTGCCAGTAGTATGGTAGGGTCTGGGGCCAACGTCCTGACTTTC
CASSMVGSGANVLTF
>TRBJ1-2|TRBV29-1|-|TRBD1
TGCAGCGTTGATGACAGGGCCTATGGCTACACCTTC
CSVDDRAYGYTF
>TRBJ2-1|TRBV28|-|TRBD2
TGTGCCAGCACCGAAAGGGCGGGACTAGCATACAATGAGCAGTTCTTC
CASTERAGLAYNEQFF
>TRBJ1-3|TRBV18|few|-
TGTGCCAGCTCACCAGGGTCCGGAAACACCATATATTTT
CASSPGSGNTIYF
>TRBJ2-3|TRBV19|-|-
TGTGCCAGTAGTTCGAGGGGAGCAGATACGCAGTATTTT
CASSSRGADTQYF
>TRBJ1-4|TRBV10-1|-|TRBD1
TGCGCCAGCAGTGAATCGACAGGGTCGGATGAAAAACTGTTTTTT
CASSESTGSDEKLFF
>TRBJ2-1|TRBV11-2|-|-
TGTGCCAGCAGCTCCCCCCCCGGGGGTGAGCAGTTCTTC
CASSSPPGGEQFF
>TRBJ1-2|TRBV6-5|-|TRBD1
TGTGCCAGCAGACCGGGACAGGTGCTTGGCTACACCTTC
CASRPGQVLGYTF
>TRBJ1-5|TRBV19|-|TRBD1
TGTGCCAGTAGTACTTTGACAGGGGCCAGCAATCAGCCCCAGCATTTT
CASSTLTGASNQPQHF
>TRBJ2-7|TRBV5-5|-|TRBD1
TGTGCCAGCAGCTCGACAGGGGGCAGGTACGAGCAGTACTTC
CASSSTGGRYEQYF
>TRBJ1-2|TRBV6-5|-|TRBD1
TGTGCCAGCAGGGACCCGGGACAGGTCTATGGCTACACCTTC
CASRDPGQVYGYTF
>TRBJ1-3|TRBV15|-|-
TGTGCCACCAGCAGAGACCCCCAGCTCTCTGGAAACACCATATATTTT
CATSRDPQLSGNTIYF
>TRBJ2-5|TRBV7-2|-|-
TGTGCCAGCAGCCAGGGGGGTCTAGCGCGTTGGGAGACCCAGTACTTC
CASSQGGLARWETQYF
>TRBJ2-7|TRBV4-1|-|TRBD1
TGCGCCAGCAGCCACGCCGTGACAGGGGTTTCCCACGAGCAGTACTTC
CASSHAVTGVSHEQYF
>TRBJ1-1|TRBV5-1|-|TRBD1
TGCGCCAGCAGCGCCGGGACAGTGACGAACACTGAAGCTTTCTTT
CASSAGTVTNTEAFF
>TRBJ2-1|TRBV4-1|-|TRBD1
TGCGCCAGCAGCCAAGAGGGGGACAGGGGGTTCGATGAGCAGTTCTTC
CASSQEGDRGFDEQFF
>TRBJ2-7|TRBV2|-|TRBD2
TGTGCCAGCAGTGAACTAGCGGGTATTAGGTCCTACGAGCAGTACTTC
CASSELAGIRSYEQYF
>TRBJ2-3|TRBV7-3|-|TRBD2
TGTGCCAGCAGCTTATCGGGGGGGTTAGATACGCAGTATTTT
CASSLSGGLDTQYF
>TRBJ2-5|TRBV28|-|-
TGTGCCAGCAAGGAGAGCCAAGAGACCCAGTACTTC
CASKESQETQYF
>TRBJ2-3|TRBV18|-|TRBD1
TGTGCCAGCTCCAGAAACAGGGGTACAGATACGCAGTATTTT
CASSRNRGTDTQYF
>TRBJ2-2|TRBV29-1|-|-
TGCAGCGTTGCAGTTCTACAGGGTGGCACCGGGGAGCTGTTTTTT
CSVAVLQGGTGELFF
>TRBJ2-3|TRBV11-2|-|-
TGTGCCAGCAGCTTCAGGTTGGGGATGGCAGATACGCAGTATTTT
CASSFRLGMADTQYF
>TRBJ2-5|TRBV5-5|-|-
TGTGCCAGCAGCTTGGTCGGGACTGGGGGTGAGACCCAGTACTTC
CASSLVGTGGETQYF
>TRBJ1-1|TRBV12-5|-|-
TGTGCTAGTGGCCTGACCGGGACACCTTCGGGAGCTTTCTTT
CASGLTGTPSGAFF
>TRBJ1-6|TRBV7-9|-|-
TGTGCCAGCAGCCCCGGGGGCCGATATAATTCACCCCTCCACTTT
CASSPGGRYNSPLHF